Shown below are 3 T cell receptor beta chains from a single sample sequenced in a study of blood T cell repertoires in COVID-19. TCRdb keeps only in-frame clones here, not all; method: immunoSEQ multiplex PCR. Seen here are about 240,000 clones, 86% observed once, and the top ten hold over 9%. Source material: peripheral blood. Receptors were obtained from a man aged 80 or over with acute or convalescent COVID-19.

The chain combines TRBV19 with TRBJ1-1, with TRBD1 as a possible D gene (6 bases). The CDR3 has 13 residues. V was trimmed by 6 bases and J by 5 bases, leaving 13 bases between them. Germline values: CDR1 LNHDA, CDR2 SQIVND (reference sequence). CDR3 in amino acids: CASRTGSWTEAFF. The CDR3 nucleotides read TGTGCCAGTAGGACAGGAAGTTGGACTGAAGCTTTCTTT. The full variable domain, its missing parts supplied by reference TRBV19 and TRBJ1-1, is DGGITQSPKYLFRKEGQNVTLSCEQNLNHDAMYWYRQDPGQGLRLIYYSQIVNDFQKGDIAEGYSVSREKKESFPLTVTSAQKNPTAFYLCASRTGSWTEAFFGQGTRLTVV.

The chain links TRBV11-2 to TRBJ1-2; possibly TRBD1 for D (6 bases). Trimming removed 0 bases from V and 4 bases from J, with 12 bases in between. CDR1 is SGHAT, CDR2 FQNNGV, per germline. This CDR3 spans 15 amino acids. DNA of the CDR3: TGTGCCAGCAGCTTAGATGGCAACAGGGCCTATGGCTACACCTTC. Protein: CASSLDGNRAYGYTF.

V gene TRBV18 combines with J gene TRBJ2-7; D ambiguous. V gave up 5 bases and J gave up 4 bases, with 12 bases separating them. The CDR3 consists of 13 residues. CDR1 is KGHSH and CDR2 is LQKENI in the germline V gene. The CDR3 here is CASSSQRSYEQYF. The CDR3 bases are TGTGCCAGCTCATCGCAGAGGAGTTACGAGCAGTACTTC.